This T cell receptor (beta chain) was captured in a study of shared clonotypes between healthy human individuals. Regarding the study as a whole: Clonotypes that were shared across a few donors made up roughly 5% of naive CD4 clonotypes.

Remarks on this clone: What it recognizes is unknown.

The split of CD4+ cells yielded CD45RA+ naive and CD45RA-negative memory subsets. Trimming cost V 2 bases and J 3 bases, with 13 bases left between them. Germline V CDR1 and CDR2: SGHAT, FQNNGV. This CDR3 comprises 15 residues. The method was immunoSEQ multiplex PCR; TCRdb's version includes in-frame clones alone and lacks a portion of them. Among more than 2 million clones listed, nearly 97% were seen once. The sequencing input was naive CD4+ T cells sorted from blood. The subset: CD45RA+ positively selected. The rearrangement uses TRBV11-2 and TRBJ2-5; D is ambiguous. The sequence was obtained from a man aged 18 to 29 in good health. The CDR3 bases are TGTGCCAGCAGCTTATACTGGTTGCCCAAAGAGACCCAGTACTTC. Translated: CASSLYWLPKETQYF.